This TCR beta chain is from a study of PD-1 blockade in classical Hodgkin lymphoma. Assay used: immunoSEQ multiplex PCR; TCRdb lists only in-frame clones, some missing. The data contain about 47,000 clones, roughly 80% of them seen just once; the ten biggest clones take up around a fifth. Germline V gene data show CDR1 as SQVTM and CDR2 as ANQGSEA. V shed 0 bases, J shed 3 bases, and the junction held 4 bases outside the gene matches. This CDR3 region has 15 residues. Time point of the sample: cycle 4 day 1 (C4D1), after six to seven weeks of nivolumab. Every one of the patients relapsed after autologous stem cell transplantation (brentuximab vedotin exposure was variable).

The gene calls are TRBV29-1 and TRBJ1-4; 7 bases match TRBD1. This TCR was sampled from a human donor with classical Hodgkin lymphoma. Here the sequenced sample was peripheral blood mononuclear cells (PBMCs), taken before the fourth cycle of nivolumab. DNA for the CDR3: TGCAGCGTTGAAGAGCCCGGGACAGCTAATGAAAAACTGTTTTTT. It yields the protein CSVEEPGTANEKLFF.